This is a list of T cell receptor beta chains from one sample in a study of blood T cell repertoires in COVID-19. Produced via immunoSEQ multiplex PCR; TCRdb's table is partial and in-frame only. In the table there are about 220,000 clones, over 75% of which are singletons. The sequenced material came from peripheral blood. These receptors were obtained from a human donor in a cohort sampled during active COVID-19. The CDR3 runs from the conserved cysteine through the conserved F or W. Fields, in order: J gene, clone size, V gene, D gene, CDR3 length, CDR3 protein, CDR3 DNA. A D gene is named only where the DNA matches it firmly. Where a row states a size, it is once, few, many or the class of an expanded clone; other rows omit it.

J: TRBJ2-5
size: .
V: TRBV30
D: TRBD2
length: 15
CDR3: CAWSGGDSGGGTQYF
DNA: TGTGCCTGGAGTGGAGGAGATAGCGGGGGGGGGACCCAGTACTTC

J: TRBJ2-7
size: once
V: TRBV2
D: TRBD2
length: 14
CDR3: CASSLLAGTSEQYF
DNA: TGTGCCAGCAGTCTACTAGCGGGGACCTCCGAGCAGTACTTC

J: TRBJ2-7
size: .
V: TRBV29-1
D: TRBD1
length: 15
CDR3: CSVEERGTGSYEQYF
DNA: TGCAGCGTTGAAGAACGAGGGACAGGGTCCTACGAGCAGTACTTC

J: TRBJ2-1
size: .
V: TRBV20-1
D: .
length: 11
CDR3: CSASFSNEQFF
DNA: TGCAGTGCTAGTTTCTCCAATGAGCAGTTCTTC

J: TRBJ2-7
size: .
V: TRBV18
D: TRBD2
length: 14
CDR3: CASAQTSGRSEQYF
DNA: TGTGCCAGCGCTCAGACTAGCGGGAGATCCGAGCAGTACTTC

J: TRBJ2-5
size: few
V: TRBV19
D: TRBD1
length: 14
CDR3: CASSWQGAGETQYF
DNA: TGTGCCAGTAGTTGGCAGGGGGCTGGGGAGACCCAGTACTTC

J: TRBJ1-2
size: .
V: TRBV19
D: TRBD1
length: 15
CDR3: CASSFLAGTGGRGTF
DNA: TGTGCCAGTAGCTTCCTCGCCGGGACAGGGGGAAGAGGCACCTTC

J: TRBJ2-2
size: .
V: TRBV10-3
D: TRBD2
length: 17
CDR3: CAISDLTSGRLTGELFF
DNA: TGTGCCATCAGTGACTTGACTAGCGGGAGATTAACCGGGGAGCTGTTTTTT

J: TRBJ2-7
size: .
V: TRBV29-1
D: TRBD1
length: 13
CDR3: CSATGTGGYEQYF
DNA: TGCAGCGCGACCGGGACAGGGGGCTACGAGCAGTACTTC

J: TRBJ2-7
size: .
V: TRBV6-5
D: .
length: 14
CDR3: CASSFRTDSYEQYF
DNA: TGTGCCAGCAGTTTCAGGACAGATTCCTACGAGCAGTACTTC

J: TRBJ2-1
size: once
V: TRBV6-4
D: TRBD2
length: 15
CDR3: CASSDSTSGSNEQFF
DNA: TGTGCCAGCAGTGACTCGACTAGCGGGAGCAATGAGCAGTTCTTC

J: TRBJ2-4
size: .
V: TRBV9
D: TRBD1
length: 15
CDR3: CASSVGQGARNIQYF
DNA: TGTGCCAGCAGCGTAGGGCAGGGGGCTAGAAACATTCAGTACTTC

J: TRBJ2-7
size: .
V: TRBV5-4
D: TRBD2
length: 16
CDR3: CASSRGLAGTTYEQYF
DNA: TGTGCCAGCAGCCGTGGACTAGCGGGTACCACCTACGAGCAGTACTTC